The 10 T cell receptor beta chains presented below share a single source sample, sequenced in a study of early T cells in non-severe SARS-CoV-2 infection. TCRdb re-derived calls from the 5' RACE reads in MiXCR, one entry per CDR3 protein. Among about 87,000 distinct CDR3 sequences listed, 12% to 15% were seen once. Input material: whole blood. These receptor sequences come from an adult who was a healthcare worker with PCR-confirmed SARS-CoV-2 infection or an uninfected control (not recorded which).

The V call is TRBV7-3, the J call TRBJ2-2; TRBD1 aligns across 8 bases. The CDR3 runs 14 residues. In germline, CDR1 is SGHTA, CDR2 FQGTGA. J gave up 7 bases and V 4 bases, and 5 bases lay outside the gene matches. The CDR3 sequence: CASSSDRDGGELFF. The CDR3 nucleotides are TGTGCCAGCAGCTCGGACAGGGACGGCGGGGAGCTGTTTTTT.

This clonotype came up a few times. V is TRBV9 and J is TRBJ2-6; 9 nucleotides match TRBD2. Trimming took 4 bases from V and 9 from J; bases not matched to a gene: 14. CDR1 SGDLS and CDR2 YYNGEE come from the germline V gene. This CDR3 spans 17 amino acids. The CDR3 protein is CASSPLPLSGGFNVLTF. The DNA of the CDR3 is TGTGCCAGCAGCCCCCTGCCACTTAGCGGGGGCTTCAACGTCCTGACTTTC.

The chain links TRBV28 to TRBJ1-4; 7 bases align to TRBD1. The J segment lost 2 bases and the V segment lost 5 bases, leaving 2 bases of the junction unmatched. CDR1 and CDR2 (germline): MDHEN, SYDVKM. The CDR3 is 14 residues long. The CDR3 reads CASSATGTNEKLFF. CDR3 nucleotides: TGTGCCAGCAGTGCGACAGGGACTAATGAAAAACTGTTTTTT.

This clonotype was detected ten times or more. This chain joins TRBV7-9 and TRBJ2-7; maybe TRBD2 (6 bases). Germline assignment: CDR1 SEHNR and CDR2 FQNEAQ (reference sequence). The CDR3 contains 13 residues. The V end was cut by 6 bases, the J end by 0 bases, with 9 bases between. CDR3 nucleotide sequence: TGTGCCAGCAGGGGAGGTATCTCCTACGAGCAGTACTTC. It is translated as CASRGGISYEQYF.

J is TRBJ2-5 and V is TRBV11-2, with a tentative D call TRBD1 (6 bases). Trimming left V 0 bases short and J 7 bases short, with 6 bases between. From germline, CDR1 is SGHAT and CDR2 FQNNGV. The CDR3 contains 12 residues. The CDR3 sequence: CASSLEQGTQYF. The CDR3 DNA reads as TGTGCCAGCAGCTTAGAACAGGGGACCCAGTACTTC. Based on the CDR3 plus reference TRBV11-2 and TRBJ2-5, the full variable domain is EAGVAQSPRYKIIEKRQSVAFWCNPISGHATLYWYQQILGQGPKLLIQFQNNGVVDDSQLPKDRFSAERLKGVDSTLKIQPAKLEDSAVYLCASSLEQGTQYFGPGTRLLVL.

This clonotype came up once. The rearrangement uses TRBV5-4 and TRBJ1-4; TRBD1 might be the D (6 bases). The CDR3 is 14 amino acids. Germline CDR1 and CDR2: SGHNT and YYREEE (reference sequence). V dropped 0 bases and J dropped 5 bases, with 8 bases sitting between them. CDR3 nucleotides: TGTGCCAGCAGCTTGGCCGGACAGAATGAAAAACTGTTTTTT. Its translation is CASSLAGQNEKLFF.

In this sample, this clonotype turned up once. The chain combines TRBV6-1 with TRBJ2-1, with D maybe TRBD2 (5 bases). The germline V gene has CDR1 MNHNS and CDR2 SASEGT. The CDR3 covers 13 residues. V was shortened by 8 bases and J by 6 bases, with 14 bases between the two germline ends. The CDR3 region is CASAPLGVNEQFF. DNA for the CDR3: TGTGCCAGCGCCCCCTTGGGAGTCAATGAGCAGTTCTTC.

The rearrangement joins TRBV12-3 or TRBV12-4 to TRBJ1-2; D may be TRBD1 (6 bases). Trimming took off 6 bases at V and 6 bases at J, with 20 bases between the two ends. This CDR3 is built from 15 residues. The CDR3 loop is CASSLFRDNLDGYTF. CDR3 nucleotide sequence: TGTGCCAGCAGCCTATTTAGGGACAACTTGGATGGCTACACCTTC.

CDR3 nucleotides: TGTGCCAGCAGCTCAGGGGGCTTCGGGGATGAAAAACTGTTTTTT. This translates into CASSSGGFGDEKLFF. This chain connects TRBV5-6 to TRBJ1-4, with 8 bases aligning to TRBD1. There are 15 residues in the CDR3. CDR1 SGHDT and CDR2 YYEEEE come from the germline V gene. Trimming at V came to 3 bases and at J to 6 bases, leaving 7 bases not matched to a gene.

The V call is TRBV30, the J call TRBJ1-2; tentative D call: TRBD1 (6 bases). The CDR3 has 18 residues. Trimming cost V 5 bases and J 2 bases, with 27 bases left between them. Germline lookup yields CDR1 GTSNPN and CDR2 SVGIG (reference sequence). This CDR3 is CAWEGGSSYTAYNYGYTF. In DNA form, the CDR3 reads TGTGCCTGGGAGGGGGGATCCTCCTACACAGCTTACAACTATGGCTACACCTTC.